A single sample is the source of the 20 T cell receptor beta chains below, sequenced in a study of beta chain features in type 1 diabetes. What was sequenced were expressed TCRB transcripts, since all of the isolated RNA had been reverse transcribed. Produced via immunoSEQ multiplex PCR; TCRdb's table is partial and in-frame only. Among over 600,000 clones listed, about an eighth were seen once. No cognate antigen is known for these TCRs. The study, taken as a whole, reports: Shortening of TCRB CDR3s, moderate but significant, appeared in all four CD4+ subsets of Type 1 diabetes patients.

The sequenced sample was naive CD4+ T cells from blood. All receptors come from a young man with type 1 diabetes.

This clone was picked up a small number of times. The chain uses TRBV7-3 and TRBJ2-1, with TRBD1 as a possible D gene (6 bases). In germline, CDR1 is SGHTA, CDR2 FQGTGA. The CDR3 loop spans 16 amino acids. V was shortened by 3 bases and J by 0 bases, with 12 bases between the two germline ends. The CDR3 sequence: CASSLGHPGSYNEQFF. The CDR3 DNA reads as TGTGCCAGCAGCTTGGGACATCCTGGCTCCTACAATGAGCAGTTCTTC. Based on the CDR3 plus reference TRBV7-3 and TRBJ2-1, the full variable domain is GAGVSQTPSNKVTEKGKYVELRCDPISGHTALYWYRQSLGQGPEFLIYFQGTGAADDSGLPNDRFFAVRPEGSVSTLKIQRTERGDSAVYLCASSLGHPGSYNEQFFGPGTRLTVL.

The chain joins TRBV7-2 to TRBJ2-7; possibly TRBD1 or TRBD2 for D (5 bases each). Trimming left V 5 bases short and J 6 bases short, with 20 bases between. Germline loops: CDR1 SGHTA, CDR2 FQGNSA. This CDR3 is built from 15 residues. CDR3 protein: CASSRAGTAGPEQYF. The CDR3 bases are TGTGCCAGCAGCCGGGCCGGGACGGCAGGACCCGAGCAGTACTTC. Full variable domain (outside the CDR3, taken from reference TRBV7-2 and TRBJ2-7): GAGVSQSPSNKVTEKGKDVELRCDPISGHTALYWYRQSLGQGLEFLIYFQGNSAPDKSGLPSDRFSAERTGGSVSTLTIQRTQQEDSAVYLCASSRAGTAGPEQYFGPGTRLTVT.

The V and J genes are TRBV6-5 and TRBJ1-6; the match to TRBD1 covers 8 bases. Germline CDR1 and CDR2: MNHEY and SVGAGI. Trimming removed 6 bases from V and 7 bases from J; junction bases left unmatched: 8. The CDR3 covers 15 residues. This chain's CDR3 is CASRIPGQANSPLHF. The CDR3, as DNA: TGTGCCAGCAGGATACCGGGACAGGCCAATTCACCCCTCCACTTT.

This clone was detected only once. This chain joins TRBV2 and TRBJ2-5; D not certain. The CDR3 totals 15 residues. Germline CDR1 SNHLY, CDR2 FYNNEI. Trimming stripped 2 bases from V and 2 bases from J, with 12 bases between. The CDR3 sequence: CASSEQGDKQETQYF. The CDR3 DNA is TGTGCCAGCAGTGAACAAGGAGATAAACAAGAGACCCAGTACTTC.

The rearrangement joins TRBV5-1 to TRBJ2-1, with D perhaps matching TRBD2 (7 bases). This CDR3 contains 16 residues. Germline values: CDR1 SGHRS, CDR2 YFSETQ. Trimming left V 0 bases short and J 4 bases short, with 14 bases between. In DNA, the CDR3 is TGCGCCAGCAGCTTGGAAGTACGGGGGGCGTACAATGAGCAGTTCTTC. Translating it yields CASSLEVRGAYNEQFF.

V and J are TRBV2 and TRBJ1-2; TRBD1 might be the D (6 bases). The CDR3 has 13 amino acids. Germline V gene lookup returns CDR1 SNHLY and CDR2 FYNNEI. Trimming left V 9 bases short and J 2 bases short, with 13 bases between. CDR3 loop: CASYRAPNYGYTF. Here the CDR3 DNA reads TGTGCCAGTTACAGGGCACCAAACTATGGCTACACCTTC.

The rearrangement links TRBV29-1 to TRBJ2-7; TRBD1 aligns across 7 bases. This CDR3 contains 13 residues. In germline, CDR1 is SQVTM, CDR2 ANQGSEA. The V gene end was trimmed by 6 bases and the J gene end by 5 bases; junction bases not matched to a gene: 10. The CDR3 reads CSVLRGIYDEQYF. DNA of the CDR3: TGCAGCGTCCTCAGGGGGATCTATGACGAGCAGTACTTC.

The rearrangement links TRBV7-2 to TRBJ2-1; the match to TRBD2 covers 12 bases. With V trimmed by 3 bases and J by 5 bases, 5 bases remained unmatched. This CDR3 is 16 amino acids long. The germline V gene has CDR1 SGHTA and CDR2 FQGNSA. The CDR3 coding sequence is TGTGCCAGCAGCTTCCCCACTAGCGGGGGGCACAATGAGCAGTTCTTC. Translating it yields CASSFPTSGGHNEQFF.

This clone was detected a few times. The chain employs TRBV18 and TRBJ2-3; perhaps D is TRBD1 or TRBD2 (6 bases each). Germline CDR1 is KGHSH and CDR2 is LQKENI. Trimming took off 6 bases at V and 2 bases at J, with 9 bases between the two ends. CDR3 length: 13 amino acids. In DNA, the CDR3 is TGTGCCAGCTCCCCGGGGGCCACAGATACGCAGTATTTT. Its translation: CASSPGATDTQYF.

The table lists this clone with a few counts. The genes are TRBV2 and TRBJ2-3; no definite D call. V lost 4 bases to trimming and J lost 4 bases, with 3 bases between them. The CDR3 covers 11 residues. Germline loops: CDR1 SNHLY, CDR2 FYNNEI. CDR3 coding DNA: TGTGCCAGCAGTGGACCAGATACGCAGTATTTT. Protein: CASSGPDTQYF.

This clone was detected a few times. At one boundary the junction diverges from the germline segment, which might be a read error. This rearrangement joins TRBV16 to TRBJ1-4, with TRBD1 as a possible D gene (5 bases). The CDR3 has 13 residues. Germline V lookup: CDR1 KGHSY, CDR2 FQNENV. CDR3 sequence: CASSQGTIEKLFF. The CDR3 DNA is TGTGCCAGCAGCCAAGGGACTATTGAAAAACTGTTTTTT.

The table lists this clone with a few counts. The J gene is TRBJ2-3, the V gene TRBV18, with D perhaps TRBD1 (5 bases). The CDR3 covers 15 residues. CDR1 is KGHSH and CDR2 is LQKENI in the germline V gene. V dropped 2 bases and J dropped 6 bases, with 15 bases sitting between them. CDR3 loop: CASSPGAAPGDTQYF. CDR3 in DNA: TGTGCCAGCTCACCAGGGGCGGCCCCTGGGGATACGCAGTATTTT.

The J gene is TRBJ2-5, the V gene TRBV5-6, with 9 bases matching TRBD1. Germline V gene lookup returns CDR1 SGHDT and CDR2 YYEEEE. This CDR3 is 15 amino acids long. V gave up 2 bases and J gave up 2 bases; unmatched junction bases: 4. The CDR3 loop is CASSFGTGWQETQYF. The DNA for the CDR3 is TGTGCCAGCAGCTTTGGGACAGGGTGGCAAGAGACCCAGTACTTC.

The V call is TRBV7-2, the J call TRBJ1-4; the match to TRBD1 covers 7 bases. This CDR3 contains 15 residues. V trimming: 4 bases; J trimming: 4 bases; junction bases outside the gene matches: 6. In germline, CDR1 is SGHTA, CDR2 FQGNSA. The CDR3 DNA sequence: TGTGCCAGCAGCTCATCGACAGGGTATAATGAAAAACTGTTTTTT. It is translated as CASSSSTGYNEKLFF.

In this sample, this clone turned up many times. This sample also contains other DNA sequences that code for the same CDR3. The gene calls are TRBV5-1 and TRBJ2-1; no clear D. This CDR3 spans 11 amino acids. Between the trimmed V and J ends, which lost 4 bases and 5 bases, there was a span of 4 bases. The V gene's germline CDR1 is SGHRS and CDR2 YFSETQ. CDR3 residues: CASSLDNEQFF. CDR3 bases: TGCGCCAGCAGCCTTGACAATGAGCAGTTCTTC.

The rearrangement links TRBV5-8 to TRBJ1-2, with 9 bases aligning to TRBD1. Germline CDR1 is SGHTS and CDR2 is YDEGEE. With V trimmed by 4 bases and J by 2 bases, 3 bases remained unmatched. The length of the CDR3 is 14 residues. CDR3 sequence: CASSPGTGNYGYTF. The CDR3 DNA sequence: TGTGCCAGCAGCCCAGGGACAGGGAACTATGGCTACACCTTC.

This clone was detected a few times. CDR3: CASTGRTGLIETQYF. As DNA, the CDR3 is TGTGCCAGCACCGGTCGCACAGGGTTGATTGAGACCCAGTACTTC. The J gene is TRBJ2-5, the V gene TRBV7-2; D might be TRBD1 (6 bases). The germline gives CDR1 SGHTA, CDR2 FQGNSA. The CDR3 contains 15 residues. Deletions cut 7 bases from V and 5 bases from J, with 20 bases between.

The sample holds a few counts of this clone. The V gene is TRBV7-2, the J gene TRBJ2-1; 7 positions agree with TRBD2. CDR1 is SGHTA and CDR2 is FQGNSA in the germline V gene. J was trimmed by 3 bases and V by 7 bases; bases with no gene match: 6. The CDR3 is 14 amino acids. The CDR3 protein is CASTYTSDYNEQFF. DNA for the CDR3: TGTGCCAGCACCTATACTAGCGACTACAATGAGCAGTTCTTC.

This clone was seen more than once but under ten times. The rearrangement links TRBV30 to TRBJ1-5, with a weak D call TRBD1 (6 bases). Germline V gene lookup returns CDR1 GTSNPN and CDR2 SVGIG (reference sequence). The CDR3 has 14 residues. Trimming left V 3 bases short and J 11 bases short, with 20 bases between. The CDR3 bases are TGTGCCTGGAGCGGGCGGGCCCTAGGGGGGACCCAGCATTTT. The encoded protein is CAWSGRALGGTQHF.

This clone occurred a few times. The CDR3 nucleotides read TGTGCCAGCAGTGAGGGACAGGCTGTCTCTGGGGCCAACGTCCTGACTTTC. Protein product: CASSEGQAVSGANVLTF. The chain links TRBV25-1 to TRBJ2-6; TRBD1 aligns across 8 bases. Per the germline V gene, CDR1 is MGHDK and CDR2 is SYGVNS. J was trimmed by 0 bases and V by 3 bases; bases with no gene match: 4. There are 17 residues in the CDR3.